Sequencing of this TCR beta chain was carried out in a study of Graves' ophthalmopathy and Graves' hyperthyroidism. Study results and limitations: At about 70% sensitivity and 72.22% specificity, the model predicted progression of the ophthalmopathy.

Deletions cut 5 bases from V and 8 bases from J, with 12 bases between. Germline V gene lookup returns CDR1 SGHVS and CDR2 FQNEAQ. This CDR3 region has 13 residues. Amplification of TCR beta CDR3 regions used RNA transcripts. The workflow started with a first-round RT-PCR run with HTBI primers and then moved on to a second-round multiplex PCR. TCRdb ran MiXCR on the multiplex PCR reads and lists one entry per CDR3 protein. The sample records 170,000 or so distinct CDR3 sequences, 30% to 45% being singletons. This clonotype was counted at least ten times. Its target is not known. The material sequenced was peripheral blood. The sequence came from a woman in her thirties or forties with Graves' ophthalmopathy. V is TRBV7-8 and J is TRBJ2-2; D ambiguous. Here the CDR3 reads CASSPQRLGELFF. The CDR3 nucleotides read TGTGCCAGCAGCCCACAGAGATTGGGGGAGCTGTTTTTT.